This TCR beta chain was obtained from a study of OX40 agonist ivuxolimab in advanced cancers. As for the study in general: The dose-escalation cohort was roughly 83% male, with a mean age of around 60 years, ranging about 23 to 79. Partial responses were observed in three patients, of whom one had hepatocellular carcinoma and two had cutaneous melanoma.

Findings and limits, study-wide: The study did not work out the antigen specificity of the expanded peripheral T cells.

Profiled with immunoSEQ multiplex PCR; TCRdb holds only in-frame clones, not every one. This table holds 76,000 or so clones, about 89% found once. Concerning this clone itself: The antigen is undetermined.

The specimen was CD4+ or CD8+ T cells sorted from blood, collected in a trial of the OX40 agonist ivuxolimab. The TCR sequence derives from an adult with an advanced solid tumor such as melanoma, head and neck, liver or kidney cancer.

Here the CDR3 reads CASSAQGNNNSPLHF. Written as DNA, the CDR3 is TGTGCCAGCAGCGCACAGGGGAATAATAATTCACCCCTCCACTTT. The chain combines TRBV11-2 with TRBJ1-6; 7 bases align to TRBD1. V lost 5 bases, J lost 5 bases, and 6 bases stayed unmatched. The CDR3 covers 15 residues. Germline CDR1 is SGHAT and CDR2 is FQNNGV.